This TCR beta chain was obtained from a study of OX40 agonist ivuxolimab in advanced cancers. Whole-study findings and limits: CD4+ and CD8+ blood T cells expanded clonally by week 6 at 0.1 to 3.0 mg/kg. Antigen targets of the expanded peripheral T cells went undetermined.

This CDR3 spans 13 amino acids. Between the trimmed V and J ends, which lost 1 base and 8 bases, there was a span of 11 bases. Germline CDR1 reads SGHNT; CDR2 reads YENEEA. With respect to this clone: The antigen remains unidentified.

The table came from immunoSEQ multiplex PCR; TCRdb's copy has only in-frame clones and leaves some out. The repertoire holds about 49,000 clones, with less than 85% as singletons. The material was CD4+ or CD8+ T cells sorted from blood, obtained in a trial of the OX40 agonist ivuxolimab. This TCR derives from an adult with an advanced solid tumor such as melanoma, head and neck, liver or kidney cancer. The chain recombines TRBV11-3 with TRBJ1-1; unclear D gene. The CDR3 protein is CASSLAEGTEAFF. Here the CDR3 DNA reads TGTGCCAGCAGCTTAGCCGAGGGAACAGAAGCTTTCTTT.